The next 19 T cell receptor gamma chains were all read from a single sample in a study of fetal and pediatric gammadelta thymocytes. Fetal thymuses came from elective pregnancy terminations at about 14 to 22 weeks gestation. TCRdb re-processed the reads using CATT. The listing records just over 75 gamma-chain clones. The sequencing input was Vgamma9Vdelta2 gamma-delta T cells from the thymus. The subset here: sorted CD3+gammadeltaTCR+Vgamma9+Vdelta2+ thymocytes. The receptors were sampled from a human fetus.

This rearrangement joins TRGV2 to TRGJP1. CDR1 is EGSNGY, CDR2 YDSYNSKV, per germline. V shed 0 bases, J shed 3 bases, and the junction held 1 base outside the gene matches. The CDR3 runs to 14 residues. This CDR3 is CATWDGPTGWFKIF. The CDR3 DNA follows: TGTGCCACCTGGGACGGGCCCACTGGTTGGTTCAAGATATTT.

This clone was observed a few times. This sequence is one base from a far larger clone and is likely a read error. This specimen includes other DNA sequences encoding the same CDR3. The chain links TRGV9 to TRGJP1. V was pared by 4 bases and J by 0 bases, with 5 bases of the junction left unmatched. The CDR3 has 15 residues. The germline V gene encodes CDR1 GITISATS and CDR2 ISYDGTV (reference sequence). The CDR3 DNA reads TGTGCCTTGTGGGAAGATAATACCACTGGTTGGTTCAAGATATTT. Protein: CALWEDNTTGWFKIF.

This clone is labeled hyperexpanded. V usage is TRGV8 and J usage is TRGJ1 or TRGJ2. V lost 5 bases to trimming and J lost 5 bases; unmatched junction nucleotides: 3. CDR1 and CDR2 (germline): VENAVY, YDSYNSRV. The CDR3 is made up of 11 amino acids. The CDR3, as DNA: TGTGCCACCTGGGCAAATTATAAGAAACTCTTT. This codes for CATWANYKKLF.

By share, this clone counts as hyperexpanded (1% or more). V is TRGV8 and J is TRGJP1. Germline-derived CDR1 and CDR2 are VENAVY and YDSYNSRV. The CDR3 contains 14 residues. The J segment lost 2 bases and the V segment lost 2 bases, leaving 2 bases of the junction unmatched. The CDR3 DNA follows: TGTGCCACCTGGGATAAGACCACTGGTTGGTTCAAGATATTT. The encoded protein is CATWDKTTGWFKIF.

Relative to its sample, this clone is medium-sized. A read error is the likely source, as a far larger clone sits one nucleotide away. V is TRGV9 and J is TRGJP. The J call may be in error: the DNA end matches TRGJP1 better. In germline, CDR1 is GITISATS, CDR2 ISYDGTV (reference sequence). CDR3 length equals 16 residues. The CDR3 sequence: CALWEVQELGKKIKIF. As DNA, the CDR3 is TGTGCCTTGTGGGAGGTGCAAGAGTTGGGCAAAAAAATCAAGATATTT.

In its sample, this clone was seen a few times. A far larger clone is a single base away, which makes a read error likely. Other DNA sequences in this sample translate to the same CDR3. The genes are TRGV9 and TRGJP. CDR1 is GITISATS and CDR2 is ISYDGTV in the germline V gene (reference sequence). The trim removed 1 base at V and 8 bases at J, leaving 2 bases unmatched. This CDR3 is built from 15 residues. The CDR3: CALWEVKLGKKIKVF. CDR3 nucleotide sequence: TGTGCCTTGTGGGAGGTTAAGTTGGGCAAAAAAATCAAGGTATTT.

By proportion, this clone is hyperexpanded. The chain recombines TRGV9 with TRGJP1. The CDR3 is 15 amino acids. Per germline, CDR1 GITISATS and CDR2 ISYDGTV (reference sequence). After removal of 1 base from V and 1 base from J, the junction contained 3 bases not matched to a gene. The CDR3: CALWEVLTTGWFKIF. CDR3 bases: TGTGCCTTGTGGGAGGTCCTTACCACTGGTTGGTTCAAGATATTT.

This clone is judged hyperexpanded. Additional DNA sequences in this sample encode the identical CDR3. The V call is TRGV9, the J call TRGJP. V was pared by 1 base and J by 4 bases, with 1 base of the junction left unmatched. Germline V gene data show CDR1 as GITISATS and CDR2 as ISYDGTV (reference sequence). There are 16 residues in the CDR3. CDR3 sequence: CALWEVQELGKKIKVF. The CDR3 DNA reads TGTGCCTTGTGGGAGGTACAAGAGTTGGGCAAAAAAATCAAGGTATTT.

In this sample, this clone is hyperexpanded. The V gene is TRGV8, the J gene TRGJP1. In germline, CDR1 is VENAVY, CDR2 YDSYNSRV. V gave up 2 bases and J gave up 3 bases; unmatched junction bases: 0. CDR3 length: 13 residues. The CDR3 reads CATWDTTGWFKIF. Written as DNA, the CDR3 is TGTGCCACCTGGGATACCACTGGTTGGTTCAAGATATTT.

This clone counts as hyperexpanded. The chain is built from TRGV9 and TRGJP. This CDR3 is 16 amino acids long. From germline, CDR1 is GITISATS and CDR2 ISYDGTV (reference sequence). Trimming removed 0 bases from V and 7 bases from J; junction bases left unmatched: 3. The CDR3: CALWEVRELGKKIKVF. In DNA, the CDR3 is TGTGCCTTGTGGGAGGTGCGGGAGTTGGGCAAAAAAATCAAGGTATTT.

This clone is deemed hyperexpanded (1% or more). The rearrangement links TRGV9 to TRGJ1 or TRGJ2. With 3 bases clipped from V and 1 base from J, the junction kept 0 bases outside the gene matches. From germline, CDR1 is GITISATS and CDR2 ISYDGTV (reference sequence). This CDR3 contains 12 residues. The CDR3 loop reads CALWENYYKKLF. The CDR3 DNA is TGTGCCTTGTGGGAGAATTATTATAAGAAACTCTTT.

This clone was found a few times. The likely explanation is a read error, given a far larger clone one base away. The same CDR3 arises from other DNA sequences in this sample as well. The V and J genes are TRGV9 and TRGJP. The length of the CDR3 is 16 residues. The junction had 4 bases not matched to a gene; V was cut back by 2 bases and J by 6 bases. In germline, CDR1 is GITISATS, CDR2 ISYDGTV (reference sequence). The CDR3 sequence: CALWEAAELGKKIKVF. CDR3 coding DNA: TGTGCCTTGTGGGAGGCTGCAGAGTTGGGCAAAAAAATCAAGGTATTT.

By share of the sample, this clone is hyperexpanded. This chain links TRGV9 with TRGJ1 or TRGJ2. V trimming: 0 bases; J trimming: 1 base; junction bases outside the gene matches: 0. Germline CDR1 and CDR2: GITISATS and ISYDGTV (reference sequence). The CDR3 loop spans 13 amino acids. Here the CDR3 DNA reads TGTGCCTTGTGGGAGGTGAATTATTATAAGAAACTCTTT. Its translation is CALWEVNYYKKLF.

About this clone itself: It is likely a read error: a sequence one base away is far more abundant. This sample includes further DNA sequences coding for the same CDR3. V is TRGV9 and J is TRGJP. This CDR3 contains 16 residues. Germline assignment: CDR1 GITISATS and CDR2 ISYDGTV (reference sequence). CDR3 amino acids: CALWEVQELGKKIKVF. The CDR3 nucleotides are TGTGCCTTGTGGGAGGTGCAAGAGCTGGGCAAAAAAATCAAGGTATTT.

This clone qualifies as hyperexpanded (1% or more). The gene calls are TRGV9 and TRGJP1. This CDR3 is built from 15 residues. Germline V gene lookup returns CDR1 GITISATS and CDR2 ISYDGTV (reference sequence). The V gene end was trimmed by 0 bases and the J gene end by 0 bases; junction bases not matched to a gene: 1. CDR3 amino acids: CALWEVHTTGWFKIF. The CDR3 nucleotides are TGTGCCTTGTGGGAGGTGCATACCACTGGTTGGTTCAAGATATTT.

Comment on this clone: With a far larger clone one base away, a read error is the likely cause. At the DNA level, this CDR3 is encoded by other sequences in the same sample as well. This chain joins TRGV9 and TRGJP. Germline V lookup: CDR1 GITISATS, CDR2 ISYDGTV (reference sequence). The CDR3 is made up of 16 amino acids. The CDR3 protein is CALWEVQELGKKIKVF. In DNA, the CDR3 is TGTGCCTTGTGGGAGGTGCAAGAGTTGGGCAAAAAAATAAAGGTATTT.

Concerning this clone: TCRdb pairs this DNA with a much larger clone's protein that differs at residue 2, likely a read error; the protein shown was translated from the DNA. The chain carries TRGV9 and TRGJP. CDR1 GITISATS and CDR2 ISYDGTV come from the germline V gene (reference sequence). CDR3 length: 16 amino acids. DNA for the CDR3: TGTACCTTGTGGGAGGTGCAAGAGTTGGGCAAAAAAATCAAGGTATTT. Residues: CTLWEVQELGKKIKVF.

Sample share makes this clone hyperexpanded (1% or more). Being one base from a much bigger clone, this may be a read error. This rearrangement joins TRGV9 to TRGJP. There are 16 residues in the CDR3. The germline gives CDR1 GITISATS, CDR2 ISYDGTV (reference sequence). V was pared by 2 bases and J by 3 bases, with 1 base of the junction left unmatched. CDR3 DNA: TGTGCCTTGTGGGAGGCGCAAGAGTTGGGCAAAAAAATCAAGGTATTT. Translated: CALWEAQELGKKIKVF.

As regards this clone: The TCRdb protein comes from a much larger clone and disagrees with this DNA's translation at residue 5, likely due to a read error; the protein given here is derived from the DNA. This chain connects TRGV9 to TRGJP1. There are 15 residues in the CDR3. Germline V lookup: CDR1 GITISATS, CDR2 ISYDGTV (reference sequence). The CDR3 nucleotides read TGTGCCTTGTGGGTGGTGCATACCACTGGTTGGTTCAAGATATTT. Its protein product is CALWVVHTTGWFKIF.